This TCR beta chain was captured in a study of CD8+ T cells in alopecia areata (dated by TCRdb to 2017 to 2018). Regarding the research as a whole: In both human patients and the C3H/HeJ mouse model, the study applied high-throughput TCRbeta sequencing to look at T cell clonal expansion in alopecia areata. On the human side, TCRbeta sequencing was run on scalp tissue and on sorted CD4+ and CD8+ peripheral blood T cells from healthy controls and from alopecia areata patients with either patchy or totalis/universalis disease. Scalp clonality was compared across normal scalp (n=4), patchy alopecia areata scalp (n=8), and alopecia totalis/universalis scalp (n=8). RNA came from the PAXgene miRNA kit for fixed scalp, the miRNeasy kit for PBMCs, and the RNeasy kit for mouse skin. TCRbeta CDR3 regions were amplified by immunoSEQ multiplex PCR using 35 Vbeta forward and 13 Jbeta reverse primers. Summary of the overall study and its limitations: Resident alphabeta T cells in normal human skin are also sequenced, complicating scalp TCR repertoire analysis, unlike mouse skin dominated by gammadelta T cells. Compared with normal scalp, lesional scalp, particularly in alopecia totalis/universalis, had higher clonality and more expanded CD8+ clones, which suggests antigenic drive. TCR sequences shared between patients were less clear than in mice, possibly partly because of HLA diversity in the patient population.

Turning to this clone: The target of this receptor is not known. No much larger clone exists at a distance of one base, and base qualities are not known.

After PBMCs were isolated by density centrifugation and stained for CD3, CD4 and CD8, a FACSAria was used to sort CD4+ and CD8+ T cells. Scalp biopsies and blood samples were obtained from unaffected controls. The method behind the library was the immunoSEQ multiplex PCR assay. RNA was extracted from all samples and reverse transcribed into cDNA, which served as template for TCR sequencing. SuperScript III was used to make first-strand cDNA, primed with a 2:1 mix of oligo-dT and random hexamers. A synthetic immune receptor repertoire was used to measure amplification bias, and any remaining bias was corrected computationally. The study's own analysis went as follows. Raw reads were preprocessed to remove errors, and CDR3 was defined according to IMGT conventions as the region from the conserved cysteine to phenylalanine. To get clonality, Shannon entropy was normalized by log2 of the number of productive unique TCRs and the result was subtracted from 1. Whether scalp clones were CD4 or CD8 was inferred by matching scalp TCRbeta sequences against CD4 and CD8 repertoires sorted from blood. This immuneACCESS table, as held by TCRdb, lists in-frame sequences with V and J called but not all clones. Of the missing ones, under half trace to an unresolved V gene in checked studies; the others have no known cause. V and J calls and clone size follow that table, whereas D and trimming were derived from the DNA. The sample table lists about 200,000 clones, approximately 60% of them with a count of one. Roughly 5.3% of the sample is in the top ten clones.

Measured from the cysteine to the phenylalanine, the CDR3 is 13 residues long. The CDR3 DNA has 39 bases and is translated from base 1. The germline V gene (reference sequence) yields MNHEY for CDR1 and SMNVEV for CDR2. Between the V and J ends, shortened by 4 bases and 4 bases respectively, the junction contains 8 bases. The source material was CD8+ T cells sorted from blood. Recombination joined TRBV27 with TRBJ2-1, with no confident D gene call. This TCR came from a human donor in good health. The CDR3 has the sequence CASSYGSYNEQFF. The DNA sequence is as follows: TGTGCCAGCAGTTATGGCAGTTACAATGAGCAGTTCTTC.